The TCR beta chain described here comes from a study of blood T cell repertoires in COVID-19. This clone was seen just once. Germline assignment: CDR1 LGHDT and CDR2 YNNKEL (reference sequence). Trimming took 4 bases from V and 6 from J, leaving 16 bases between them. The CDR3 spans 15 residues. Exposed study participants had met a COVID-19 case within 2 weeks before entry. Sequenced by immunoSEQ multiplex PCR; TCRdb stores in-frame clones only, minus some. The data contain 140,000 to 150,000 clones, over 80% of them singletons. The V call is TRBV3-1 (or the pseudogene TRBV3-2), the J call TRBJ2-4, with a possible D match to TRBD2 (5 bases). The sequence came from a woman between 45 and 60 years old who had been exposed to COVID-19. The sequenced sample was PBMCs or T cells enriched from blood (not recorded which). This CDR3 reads CASSPREGRVNIQYF. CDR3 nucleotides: TGTGCCAGCAGCCCCCGAGAGGGTCGGGTAAACATTCAGTACTTC.